The 8 T cell receptor beta chains below come from one sample, sequenced in a study. TCRdb passed the 5' RACE reads through MiXCR, listing each CDR3 protein once. Here the sample spans about 59,000 distinct CDR3 sequences, less than 25% being singletons. Treg sorting used a CD4+CD25+CD127-/low gate. Source material: tumor-infiltrating Tregs sorted from the breast tumor. The receptors here all came from a female donor with breast cancer.

The chain carries TRBV20-1 and TRBJ2-7; TRBD1 matches at 9 bases. The CDR3 consists of 14 residues. Germline V lookup: CDR1 DFQATT, CDR2 SNEGSKA (reference sequence). The trim removed 6 bases at V and 0 bases at J, leaving 6 bases unmatched. CDR3 residues: CSAPGTGSSYEQYF. Here the CDR3 DNA reads TGCAGTGCACCCGGGACAGGGAGCTCCTACGAGCAGTACTTC.

This clonotype was counted a few times. The V call is TRBV7-9, the J call TRBJ2-7, with TRBD2 matching over 11 bases. CDR1 is SEHNR, CDR2 FQNEAQ, per germline (reference sequence). V shed 5 bases and J 7 bases; nucleotides not matched to a gene: 7. This CDR3 is built from 14 residues. The CDR3 nucleotides are TGTGCCAGCAGCCCCGGGGTAGCGGGAGGGGAGCAGTACTTC. Translated, it gives CASSPGVAGGEQYF.

This clonotype was found many times. V usage is TRBV6-6 and J usage is TRBJ1-3; D is undetermined. In germline, CDR1 is MNHNY, CDR2 SVGAGI (reference sequence). The V and J ends lost 7 bases and 6 bases respectively, with 10 bases between them. The CDR3 totals 12 residues. The CDR3 DNA reads TGTGCCAGCACGGGCGGCCCAAACACCATATATTTT. It codes for CASTGGPNTIYF.

The chain couples TRBV2 to TRBJ1-1; D is unresolved. In germline, CDR1 is SNHLY, CDR2 FYNNEI. The CDR3 is 15 amino acids. The V end lost 4 bases, the J end lost 0 bases, and 12 bases lay between the germline ends. The CDR3: CASSGSRVMNTEAFF. As DNA, the CDR3 is TGTGCCAGCAGTGGCTCCAGAGTCATGAACACTGAAGCTTTCTTT.

J is TRBJ1-2 and V is TRBV1. TRBV1 constitutes a pseudogene. This CDR3 has 13 amino acids. CDR3 region: CTSSQEQPYGYTF. The CDR3 DNA reads as TGCACCAGCAGCCAAGAACAGCCCTATGGCTACACCTTC.

Comment on this clonotype: As the CDR3 is not closed by the conserved phenylalanine or tryptophan, this likely results from a read error. The chain links TRBV6-5 to TRBJ1-1, with D perhaps matching TRBD1 (5 bases). V shed 6 bases and J shed 1 base, with 12 bases lying between them. This CDR3 is 14 amino acids long. The germline V gene has CDR1 MNHEY and CDR2 SVGAGI. The CDR3 nucleotides read TGTGCCAGCAGAACGGGACTCCCGAACACTGAAGCTTTCCTT. Translating gives CASRTGLPNTEAFL.

Note on this clonotype: A junction end diverges from the germline sequence, so it may reflect a read error. V gene TRBV5-6 combines with J gene TRBJ2-5, with D hard to call. CDR1 is SGHDT and CDR2 is YYEEEE in the germline V gene. This CDR3 has 13 amino acids. The CDR3 sequence: CASRLSRQETQYF. The CDR3 DNA reads TGTGCCAGCCGCTTAAGTAGACAAGAGACCCAGTACTTC. The full variable domain, in which reference TRBV5-6 and TRBJ2-5 provide the parts outside the CDR3, is DAGVTQSPTHLIKTRGQQVTLRCSPKSGHDTVSWYQQALGQGPQFIFQYYEEEERQRGNFPDRFSGHQFPNYSSELNVNALLLGDSALYLCASRLSRQETQYFGPGTRLLVL.

This clonotype was observed a few times. The chain couples TRBV3-1 to TRBJ2-3; D not certain. Germline CDR1 reads LGHDT; CDR2 reads YNNKEL (reference sequence). Trimming removed 0 bases at V and 0 bases at J, with 13 bases between. The CDR3 contains 17 residues. This CDR3 is CASSQDFGAPSTDTQYF. The CDR3 DNA follows: TGTGCCAGCAGCCAAGATTTCGGAGCTCCTAGCACAGATACGCAGTATTTT.